This T cell receptor (beta chain) is from a study of CD8 T cells in Susac syndrome. Random-hexamer reverse transcription was applied to about 0.45 to 1 ug RNA. The immunoSEQ assay covered 54 Vbeta and 13 Jbeta segments for CDR3. TCRdb re-analysed the immunoSEQ multiplex PCR reads in MiXCR, keeping a single row per CDR3 protein. Among hundreds of thousands of distinct CDR3 sequences listed, 85% were seen once. The V gene lost 3 bases and the J gene lost 5 bases, with 11 bases spanning the gap. Germline values: CDR1 MNHEY, CDR2 SMNVEV (reference sequence). The CDR3 runs to 14 residues. Specimen: CD8+ T cells from PBMCs. The chain employs TRBV27 and TRBJ2-1; perhaps TRBD2 as D (6 bases). The clonotype was recovered from a human donor with multiple sclerosis. DNA for the CDR3: TGTGCCAGCAGTTTTCTCGGGGGAGACAATGAGCAGTTCTTC. Translated: CASSFLGGDNEQFF.